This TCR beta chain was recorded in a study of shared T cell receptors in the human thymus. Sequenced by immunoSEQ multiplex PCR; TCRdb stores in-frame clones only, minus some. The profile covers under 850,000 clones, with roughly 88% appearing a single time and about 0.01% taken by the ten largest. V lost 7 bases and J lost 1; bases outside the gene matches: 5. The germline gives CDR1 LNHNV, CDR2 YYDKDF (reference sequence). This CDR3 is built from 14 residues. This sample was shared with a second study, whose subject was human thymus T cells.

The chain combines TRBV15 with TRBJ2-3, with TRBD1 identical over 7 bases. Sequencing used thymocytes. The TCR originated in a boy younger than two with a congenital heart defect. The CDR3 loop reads CATTPGQRTDTQYF. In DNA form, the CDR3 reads TGTGCCACCACACCGGGACAGCGCACAGATACGCAGTATTTT.